Listed below are T cell receptor beta chains from one sample, sequenced in a study of Ad26.COV2.S vaccination and SARS-CoV-2 variants. Clones were sequenced by immunoSEQ multiplex PCR, and TCRdb holds only the in-frame ones, with some missing. The table records fewer than 800,000 clones, around 90% of them present only once. The sample in question was peripheral blood, obtained in a trial of Ad26.COV2.S vaccine versus placebo. Every receptor here comes from a person between 18 and 65 years old who received the Ad26.COV2.S COVID-19 vaccine or a placebo. The CDR3 runs from the conserved cysteine through the conserved F or W. Not all rows give a size; the values are once, few, many and, for expanded clones, a class.

abundance	len	v_gene	CDR3aa
.	13	TRBV6-5	CASTVGVAYEQYF
.	14	TRBV7-9	CASSERGSGNTIYF
.	13	TRBV30	CAWSVVAQETQYF
.	14	TRBV15	CATSGGGFNEKLFF
.	15	TRBV7-3	CASSSSTSGDNEQFF
.	15	TRBV5-1	CASSSQGAPDYGYTF
.	15	TRBV7-2	CASSPHLTDNYGYTF
.	16	TRBV6-5	CASSYSRSSYNSPLHF
.	14	TRBV3-1/TRBV3-2	CASSQVALDREQFF
.	17	TRBV14	CASSQGGQSSYNSPLHF
.	15	TRBV4-1	CASSQVGGNTDTQYF
few	13	TRBV29-1	CSVRPGTDYEQYF
.	12	TRBV7-9	CASSRTQREQYF
few	14	TRBV7-2	CASRDGSYNSPLHF
.	13	TRBV6-2/TRBV6-3	CASSARGAYEQYF
once	13	TRBV3-1/TRBV3-2	CASSQDWGQPQHF
.	15	TRBV12-5	CASGSSGGVYNEQFF
.	14	TRBV13	CASSTGTSDDEQYF
.	13	TRBV5-6	CASSFSGSYEQYF
once	14	TRBV5-4	CASSQDRVNTEAFF
.	11	TRBV25-1	CASSQGYEQYF
.	13	TRBV30	CAYTRQIQETQYF
.	17	TRBV11-3	CASSFRGLAGGGHEQFF
.	13	TRBV30	CAWSVGGLETQYF
.	15	TRBV6-4	CASSDTAGGYNEQFF
.	20	TRBV18	CASSPLRTLGTVGATGELFF
.	11	TRBV29-1	CSVVSLDTQYF
.	13	TRBV14	CASSQGQNTEAFF
.	17	TRBV2	CASSGGSGSLLYNEQFF
.	13	TRBV12-3/TRBV12-4	CASRGDSNQPQHF
.	11	TRBV6-5	CASRKYYGYTF
.	13	TRBV6-5	CASRGSYNSPLHF
.	15	TRBV4-1	CASSQVDRGFDEQYF
.	13	TRBV18	CASSPLSGEKLFF
.	15	TRBV3-1/TRBV3-2	CASSRGADSYNEQFF
.	15	TRBV19	CASSIRQGLSYEQYF
.	14	TRBV19	CASSIFRGNQPQHF
.	15	TRBV3-1/TRBV3-2	CASSQGQSHNQPQHF
.	14	TRBV19	CASRQGALVETQYF
.	15	TRBV19	CASTTDSYSNQPQHF
.	14	TRBV10-3	CAIRREAEGNTIYF
.	16	TRBV20-1	CSASPRHRRGTGELFF
.	18	TRBV27	CASSPGTSGGADPETQYF
.	15	TRBV7-7	CASSSNPGIQETQYF
once	16	TRBV11-2	CASSPGGRAGANVLTF
.	14	TRBV29-1	CSVGSGNSGNTIYF